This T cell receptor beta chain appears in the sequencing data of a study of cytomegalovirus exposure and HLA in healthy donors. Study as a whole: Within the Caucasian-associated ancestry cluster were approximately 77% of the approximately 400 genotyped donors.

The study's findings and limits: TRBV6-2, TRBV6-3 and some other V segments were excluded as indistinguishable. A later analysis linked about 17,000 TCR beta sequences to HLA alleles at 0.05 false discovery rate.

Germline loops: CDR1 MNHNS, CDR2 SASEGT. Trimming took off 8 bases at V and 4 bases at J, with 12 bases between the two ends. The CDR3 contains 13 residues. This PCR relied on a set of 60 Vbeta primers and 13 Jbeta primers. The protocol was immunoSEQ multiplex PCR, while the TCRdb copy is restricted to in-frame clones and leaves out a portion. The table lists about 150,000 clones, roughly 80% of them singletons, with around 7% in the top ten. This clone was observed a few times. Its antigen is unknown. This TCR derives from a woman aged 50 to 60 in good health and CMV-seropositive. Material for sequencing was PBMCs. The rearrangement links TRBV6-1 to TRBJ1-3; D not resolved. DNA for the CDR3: TGTGCCAGCTATTACTTACAGGGAAACACCATATATTTT. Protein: CASYYLQGNTIYF.